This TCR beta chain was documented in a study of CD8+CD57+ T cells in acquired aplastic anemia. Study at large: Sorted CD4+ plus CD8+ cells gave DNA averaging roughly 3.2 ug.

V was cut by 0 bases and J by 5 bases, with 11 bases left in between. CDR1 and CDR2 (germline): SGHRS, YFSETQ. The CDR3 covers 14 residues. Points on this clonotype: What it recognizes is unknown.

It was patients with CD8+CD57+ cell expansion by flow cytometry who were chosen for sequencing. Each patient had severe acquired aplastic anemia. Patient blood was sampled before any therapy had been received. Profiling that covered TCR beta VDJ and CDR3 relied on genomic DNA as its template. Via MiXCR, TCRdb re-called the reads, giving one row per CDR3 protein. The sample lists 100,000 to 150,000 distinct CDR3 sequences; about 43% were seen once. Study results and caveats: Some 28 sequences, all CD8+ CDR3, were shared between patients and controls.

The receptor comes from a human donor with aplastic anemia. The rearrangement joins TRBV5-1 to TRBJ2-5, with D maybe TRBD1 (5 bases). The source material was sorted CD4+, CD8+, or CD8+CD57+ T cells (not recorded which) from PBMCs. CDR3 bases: TGCGCCAGCAGCTTGGCTCAGGGTTGGGAGACCCAGTACTTC. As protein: CASSLAQGWETQYF.